These T cell receptor beta chains were read from a single sample in a study of cytomegalovirus exposure and HLA in healthy donors. Method: immunoSEQ multiplex PCR; TCRdb's copy keeps in-frame clones and lacks some. Of about 130,000 clones in the sample, about 80% were seen once. Input material: PBMCs. These receptors were obtained from a man in his forties in good health and CMV-seronegative. CDR3s include the opening cysteine and the closing phenylalanine or tryptophan. D genes are given only for firm matches.

j_call v_call d_call cdr3_nt cdr3_aa
TRBJ1-5 TRBV5-4 TRBD1 TGTGCCAGCAGCCGGGACAGCCATCAGCCCCAGCATTTT CASSRDSHQPQHF
TRBJ1-2 TRBV5-1 - TGCGCCAGCAGCTTCGGCGGGGGCGCTAACTATGGCTACACCTTC CASSFGGGANYGYTF
TRBJ2-5 TRBV29-1 - TGCAGCGTTCGGACTTCCATAGCGTACCAAGAGACCCAGTACTTC CSVRTSIAYQETQYF
TRBJ1-6 TRBV7-9 TRBD1 TGTGCCAGCAGCTCTGGACAGGGCATCCCCCCTAATTCACCCCTCCACTTT CASSSGQGIPPNSPLHF
TRBJ1-3 TRBV10-3 TRBD1 TGTGCCATCAGTGACCGAGTGGGACAGCCTAGCTCTGGAAACACCATATATTTT CAISDRVGQPSSGNTIYF
TRBJ2-3 TRBV18 - TGTGCCAGCTCAGCGACGGGAGTCACAGATACGCAGTATTTT CASSATGVTDTQYF
TRBJ2-5 TRBV11-3 TRBD1 TGTGCCAGCAGCAAGGACAGGGTCCAGGAGACCCAGTACTTC CASSKDRVQETQYF
TRBJ1-2 TRBV25-1 TRBD1 TGTGCCAGCAGCCTGACAGGGGACTATGGCTACACCTTC CASSLTGDYGYTF
TRBJ1-5 TRBV19 - TGTGCCAGTAGTATAGGGCTTGGACTATTTCAGCCCCAGCATTTT CASSIGLGLFQPQHF
TRBJ2-2 TRBV19 TRBD1 TGTGCCAGTAGTATATCAGGGGGCACGAACACCGGGGAGCTGTTTTTT CASSISGGTNTGELFF
TRBJ2-5 TRBV4-2 - TGTGCCAGCAGCCCCTCCGCTTCCTTGCCCGGGACCCAGTACTTC CASSPSASLPGTQYF
TRBJ1-6 TRBV5-1 - TGCGCCAGCAGCAGTAGAGATCGGAATTCACCCCTCCACTTT CASSSRDRNSPLHF
TRBJ1-2 TRBV19 - TGTGCCAGTAGTATCAGGGGTACGAACTATGGCTACACCTTC CASSIRGTNYGYTF
TRBJ1-3 TRBV6-6 - TGTGCCAGCAGCTTCCAGGGTGGGCAAGGAAACACCATATATTTT CASSFQGGQGNTIYF
TRBJ1-5 TRBV6-1 - TGTGCCAGCAGCGAGGATCAGCCCCAGCATTTT CASSEDQPQHF
TRBJ1-4 TRBV5-8 - TGTGCCAGCAGCTTGACCGTTCTTCAGAATGAAAAACTGTTTTTT CASSLTVLQNEKLFF
TRBJ2-2 TRBV12-5 TRBD2 TGTGCTAGTGGTAGTAGCGGGAGAACCGGGGAGCTGTTTTTT CASGSSGRTGELFF
TRBJ2-7 TRBV30 - TGTGCCTGGTCCTTAGGGGGAGTAACCTACGAGCAGTACTTC CAWSLGGVTYEQYF
TRBJ2-2 TRBV7-2 TRBD1 TGTGCCAGCAGCTTAACCAGGGGGTCCGGGGAGCTGTTTTTT CASSLTRGSGELFF
TRBJ2-5 TRBV6-5 TRBD1 TGTGCCAGCAGAGATCCGGGACAGGGTCAGACCCAGTACTTC CASRDPGQGQTQYF
TRBJ2-1 TRBV6-6 TRBD2 TGTGCCAGCAGTTACTCAAGCGGGAGGGACTATGAGCAGTTCTTC CASSYSSGRDYEQFF
TRBJ2-1 TRBV7-2 TRBD2 TGTGCCAGCAGCTTAGCCTCTAGCGGGAGTTACAATGAGCAGTTCTTC CASSLASSGSYNEQFF
TRBJ2-7 TRBV6-5 TRBD2 TGTGCCAGCAGTTACGCGCGGACTAGCGGCGACGAGCAGTACTTC CASSYARTSGDEQYF
TRBJ1-2 TRBV7-2 - TGTGCCAGCAGCTTTCCACAGGGTTATGGCTACACCTTC CASSFPQGYGYTF
TRBJ1-1 TRBV7-9 - TGTGCCAGCAGCCCAGAATCAGGGGCCGAAGCTTTCTTT CASSPESGAEAFF
TRBJ2-5 TRBV5-1 - TGCGCCAGCAGTCGTACAGGACAAGAGACCCAGTACTTC CASSRTGQETQYF
TRBJ1-5 TRBV14 TRBD1 TGTGCCAGCAGCCAAGATGGGGACAGGGACACCTCGCGCAATCAGCCCCAGCATTTT CASSQDGDRDTSRNQPQHF